What follows describes a single T cell receptor beta chain. Use of 60 Vbeta and 13 Jbeta primers characterized the PCR. The protocol was immunoSEQ multiplex PCR, while the TCRdb copy is restricted to in-frame clones and leaves out a portion. The sample has 180,000 or so clones; over 70% are singletons. This CDR3 region has 17 residues. Trimming removed 0 bases from V and 1 base from J; junction bases left unmatched: 6. Germline CDR1 SGHRS, CDR2 YFSETQ. The record originates from a study of cytomegalovirus exposure and HLA in healthy donors. V usage is TRBV5-1 and J usage is TRBJ2-3, with TRBD2 identical over 9 bases. The specimen was PBMCs. This TCR came from a male donor in good health and CMV-seronegative. The CDR3 DNA follows: TGCGCCAGCAGCTTGGGCCGAGCGGGAGGCGGCACAGATACGCAGTATTTT. Its protein is CASSLGRAGGGTDTQYF.